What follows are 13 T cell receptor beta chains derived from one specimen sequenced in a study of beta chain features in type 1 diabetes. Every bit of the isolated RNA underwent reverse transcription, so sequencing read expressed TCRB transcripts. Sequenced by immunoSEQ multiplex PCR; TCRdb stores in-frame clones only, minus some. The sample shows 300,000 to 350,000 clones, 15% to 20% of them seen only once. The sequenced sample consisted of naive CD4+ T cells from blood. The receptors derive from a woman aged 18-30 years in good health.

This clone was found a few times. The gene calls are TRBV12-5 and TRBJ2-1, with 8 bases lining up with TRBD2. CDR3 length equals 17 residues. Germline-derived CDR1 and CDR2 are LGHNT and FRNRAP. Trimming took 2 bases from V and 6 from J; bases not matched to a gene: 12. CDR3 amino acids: CASGLFASSGRSNEQFF. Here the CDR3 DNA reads TGTGCTAGTGGTTTGTTCGCGAGCAGCGGGAGAAGCAATGAGCAGTTCTTC. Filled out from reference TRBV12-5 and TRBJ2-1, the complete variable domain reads DARVTQTPRHKVTEMGQEVTMRCQPILGHNTVFWYRQTMMQGLELLAYFRNRAPLDDSGMPKDRFSAEMPDATLATLKIQPSEPRDSAVYFCASGLFASSGRSNEQFFGPGTRLTVL.

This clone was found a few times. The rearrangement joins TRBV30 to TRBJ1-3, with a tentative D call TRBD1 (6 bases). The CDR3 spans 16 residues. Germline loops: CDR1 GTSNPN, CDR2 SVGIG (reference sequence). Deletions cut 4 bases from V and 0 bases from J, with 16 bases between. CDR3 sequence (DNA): TGTGCCTGGAACCCAAAAGGGGGAAGCTCTGGAAACACCATATATTTT. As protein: CAWNPKGGSSGNTIYF. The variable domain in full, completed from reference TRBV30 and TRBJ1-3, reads SQTIHQWPATLVQPVGSPLSLECTVEGTSNPNLYWYRQAAGRGLQLLFYSVGIGQISSEVPQNLSASRPQDRQFILSSKKLLLSDSGFYLCAWNPKGGSSGNTIYFGEGSWLTVV.

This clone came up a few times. This chain's CDR3 is CASSSQDLSNQPQHF. CDR3 nucleotide sequence: TGTGCCAGCAGCTCACAGGACCTTAGCAATCAGCCCCAGCATTTT. This chain links TRBV7-8 with TRBJ1-5; TRBD1 is a possible D gene (5 bases). Per germline, CDR1 SGHVS and CDR2 FQNEAQ. Trimming shortened V by 4 bases and J by 0 bases, and 10 bases separated the two germline ends. This CDR3 spans 15 amino acids.

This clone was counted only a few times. Written as DNA, the CDR3 is TGCAGCGTTGTCCTCGGAGTCGGATTCTACGAGCAGTACTTC. It translates to CSVVLGVGFYEQYF. V is TRBV29-1 and J is TRBJ2-7; no clear D gene. The CDR3 has 14 residues. Germline CDR1 is SQVTM and CDR2 is ANQGSEA. The V and J ends lost 4 bases and 3 bases respectively, with 16 bases between them.

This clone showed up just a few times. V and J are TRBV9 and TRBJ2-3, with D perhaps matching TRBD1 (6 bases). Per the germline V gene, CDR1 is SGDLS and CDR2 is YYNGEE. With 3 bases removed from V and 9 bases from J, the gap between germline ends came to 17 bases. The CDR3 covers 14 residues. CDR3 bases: TGTGCCAGCAGCGGGGGGCTGGATACTCGAACGCAGTATTTT. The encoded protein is CASSGGLDTRTQYF.

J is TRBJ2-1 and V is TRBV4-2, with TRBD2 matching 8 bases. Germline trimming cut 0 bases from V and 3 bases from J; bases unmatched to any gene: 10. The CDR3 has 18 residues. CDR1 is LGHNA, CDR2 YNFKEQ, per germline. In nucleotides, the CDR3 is TGTGCCAGCAGCCAAGAGGCGTGGAGCGGGGGTAACTACAATGAGCAGTTCTTC. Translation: CASSQEAWSGGNYNEQFF.

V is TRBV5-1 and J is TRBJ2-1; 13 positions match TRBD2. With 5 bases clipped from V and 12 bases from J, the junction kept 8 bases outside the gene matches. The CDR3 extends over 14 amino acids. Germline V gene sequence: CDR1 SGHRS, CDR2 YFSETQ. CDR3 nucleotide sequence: TGCGCCAGCAGTCCTGGACTAGCGGGAGTAAGGCAGTTCTTC. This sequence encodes CASSPGLAGVRQFF.

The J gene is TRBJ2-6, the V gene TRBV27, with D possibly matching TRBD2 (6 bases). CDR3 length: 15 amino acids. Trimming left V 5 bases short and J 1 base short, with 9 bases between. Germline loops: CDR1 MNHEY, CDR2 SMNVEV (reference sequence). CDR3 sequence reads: CASSPAGSGANVLTF. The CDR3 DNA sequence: TGTGCCAGCAGTCCAGCGGGTTCTGGGGCCAACGTCCTGACTTTC.

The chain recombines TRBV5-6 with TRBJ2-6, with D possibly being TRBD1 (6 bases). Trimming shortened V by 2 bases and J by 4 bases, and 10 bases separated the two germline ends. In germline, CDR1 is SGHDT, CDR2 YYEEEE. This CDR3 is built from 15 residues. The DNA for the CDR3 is TGTGCCAGCAGCTTTAGACAGGCCGGGGCCAACGTCCTGACTTTC. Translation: CASSFRQAGANVLTF.

The CDR3: CSVRTGPTTEAFF. CDR3 nucleotides: TGCAGCGTTCGGACAGGGCCAACCACTGAAGCTTTCTTT. The gene calls are TRBV29-1 and TRBJ1-1; 8 bases align to TRBD1. V was pared by 5 bases and J by 4 bases, with 6 bases of the junction left unmatched. The CDR3 is 13 residues long. Germline CDR1 is SQVTM and CDR2 is ANQGSEA.

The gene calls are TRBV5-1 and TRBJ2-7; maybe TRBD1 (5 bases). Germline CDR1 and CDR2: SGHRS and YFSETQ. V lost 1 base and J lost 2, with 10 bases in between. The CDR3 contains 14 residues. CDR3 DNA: TGCGCCAGCAGCTTGCTTACAGGAGCCTACGAGCAGTACTTC. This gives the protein CASSLLTGAYEQYF.

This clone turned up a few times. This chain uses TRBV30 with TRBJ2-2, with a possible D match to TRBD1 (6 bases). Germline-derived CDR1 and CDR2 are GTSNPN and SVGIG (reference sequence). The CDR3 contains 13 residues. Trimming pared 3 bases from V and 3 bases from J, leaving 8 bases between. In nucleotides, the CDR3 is TGTGCCTGGAGGCGACAGGACACCGGGGAGCTGTTTTTT. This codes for CAWRRQDTGELFF.

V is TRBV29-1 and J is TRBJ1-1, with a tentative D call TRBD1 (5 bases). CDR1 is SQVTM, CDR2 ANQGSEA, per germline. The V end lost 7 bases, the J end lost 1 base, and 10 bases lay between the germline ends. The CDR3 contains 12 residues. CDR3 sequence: CSGIRGNTEAFF. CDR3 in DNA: TGCAGCGGCATTAGGGGGAACACTGAAGCTTTCTTT.